A single sample gave rise to the 9 T cell receptor beta chains below, sequenced in a study of control samples from healthy donors and cancer patients. The data were produced by immunoSEQ multiplex PCR, yet TCRdb's version contains in-frame clones alone and is incomplete. The data hold some 96,000 clones, with about 90% observed a single time. The source material was blood. Source of these receptors: a woman between 50 and 59 years old in good health.

The chain has TRBV12-3 or TRBV12-4 and TRBJ1-3, with TRBD1 as a possible D gene (5 bases). The CDR3 covers 13 residues. V gave up 7 bases and J gave up 9 bases, with 16 bases separating them. The CDR3 nucleotides are TGTGCCAGCACCGGGACGTCCCGATCCACCATATATTTT. It specifies CASTGTSRSTIYF.

The chain links TRBV7-9 to TRBJ1-5; D unresolved. From germline, CDR1 is SEHNR and CDR2 FQNEAQ (reference sequence). The CDR3 is made up of 12 amino acids. The V end lost 5 bases, the J end lost 9 bases, and 11 bases lay between the germline ends. The CDR3 loop reads CASSADYLPQHF. The CDR3 DNA sequence: TGTGCCAGCAGCGCGGACTATCTGCCCCAGCATTTT.

J is TRBJ1-5 and V is TRBV7-8; the D gene is possibly TRBD1 (5 bases). Between the trimmed V and J ends, which lost 5 bases and 4 bases, there was a span of 18 bases. CDR1 SGHVS and CDR2 FQNEAQ come from the germline V gene. The CDR3 totals 16 residues. The CDR3 DNA sequence: TGTGCCAGCAGCCACGGGGCCCAGGGATGGAATCAGCCCCAGCATTTT. It encodes CASSHGAQGWNQPQHF.

The chain has TRBV25-1 and TRBJ1-6; D remains ambiguous. There are 13 residues in the CDR3. Germline V gives CDR1 MGHDK, CDR2 SYGVNS. With 3 bases removed from V and 9 bases from J, the gap between germline ends came to 9 bases. The CDR3 sequence: CASSDFGSSPLHF. The CDR3 coding sequence is TGTGCCAGCAGTGACTTCGGAAGTTCACCCCTCCACTTT.

The chain recombines TRBV12-5 with TRBJ2-1; D not certain. CDR1 is LGHNT, CDR2 FRNRAP, per germline. The ends were cut back, 4 bases at V and 1 base at J, with 11 bases in the middle. This CDR3 is built from 15 residues. In nucleotides, the CDR3 is TGTGCTAGTGGTTACATCCTTAGGTCCTACAATGAGCAGTTCTTC. This gives the protein CASGYILRSYNEQFF.

This rearrangement joins TRBV7-9 to TRBJ2-1; the D is unclear. CDR1 and CDR2 (germline): SEHNR, FQNEAQ (reference sequence). V lost 5 bases, J lost 8 bases, and 16 bases lay in between. There are 14 residues in the CDR3. The CDR3 nucleotides are TGTGCCAGCAGCCCCCGGTTGCGAGGCGATGAGCAGTTCTTC. This codes for CASSPRLRGDEQFF.

This CDR3 is CASTGRVMGTDTQYF. CDR3 sequence (DNA): TGTGCCAGCACGGGGAGGGTGATGGGGACAGATACGCAGTATTTT. V and J are TRBV19 and TRBJ2-3; 7 nucleotides match TRBD2. After removal of 9 bases from V and 3 bases from J, the junction contained 12 bases not matched to a gene. Germline CDR1 LNHDA, CDR2 SQIVND (reference sequence). The CDR3 is 15 residues long. Full variable domain (missing parts from reference TRBV19 and TRBJ2-3): DGGITQSPKYLFRKEGQNVTLSCEQNLNHDAMYWYRQDPGQGLRLIYYSQIVNDFQKGDIAEGYSVSREKKESFPLTVTSAQKNPTAFYLCASTGRVMGTDTQYFGPGTRLTVL.

This chain joins TRBV5-4 and TRBJ2-7; possibly TRBD1 for D (5 bases). Germline CDR1 is SGHNT and CDR2 is YYREEE (reference sequence). This CDR3 has 13 amino acids. V shed 2 bases and J shed 1 base, with 7 bases lying between them. In nucleotides, the CDR3 is TGTGCCAGCAGCTTTTGGACATCCTACGAGCAGTACTTC. Residues: CASSFWTSYEQYF.

The chain employs TRBV5-8 and TRBJ2-5; 7 nucleotides match TRBD1. The CDR3 sequence is 14 residues long. Germline CDR1 SGHTS, CDR2 YDEGEE. With V trimmed by 0 bases and J by 5 bases, 4 bases remained unmatched. The CDR3 loop is CASSLGRGQETQYF. CDR3 nucleotides: TGTGCCAGCAGCTTGGGAAGGGGGCAGGAGACCCAGTACTTC. Full variable domain (outside the CDR3, taken from reference TRBV5-8 and TRBJ2-5): EAGVTQSPTHLIKTRGQQATLRCSPISGHTSVYWYQQALGLGLQFLLWYDEGEERNRGNFPPRFSGRQFPNYSSELNVNALELEDSALYLCASSLGRGQETQYFGPGTRLLVL.